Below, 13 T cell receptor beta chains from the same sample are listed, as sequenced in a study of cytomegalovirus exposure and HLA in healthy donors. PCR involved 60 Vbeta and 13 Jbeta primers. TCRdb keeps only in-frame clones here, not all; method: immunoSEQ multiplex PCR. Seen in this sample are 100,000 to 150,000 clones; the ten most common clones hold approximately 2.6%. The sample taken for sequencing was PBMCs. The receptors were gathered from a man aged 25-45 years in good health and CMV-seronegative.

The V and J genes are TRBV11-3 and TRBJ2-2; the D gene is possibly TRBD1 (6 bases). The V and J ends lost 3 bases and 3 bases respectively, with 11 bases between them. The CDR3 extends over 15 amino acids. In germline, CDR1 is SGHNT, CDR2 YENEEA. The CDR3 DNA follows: TGTGCCAGCAGCTTTGGGGGACAATACACCGGGGAGCTGTTTTTT. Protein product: CASSFGGQYTGELFF.

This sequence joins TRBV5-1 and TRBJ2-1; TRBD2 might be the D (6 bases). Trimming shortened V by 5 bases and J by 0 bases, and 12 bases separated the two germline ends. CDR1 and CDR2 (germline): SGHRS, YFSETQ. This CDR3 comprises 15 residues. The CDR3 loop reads CASRTGLGSYNEQFF. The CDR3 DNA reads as TGCGCCAGCAGAACGGGACTCGGCTCCTACAATGAGCAGTTCTTC.

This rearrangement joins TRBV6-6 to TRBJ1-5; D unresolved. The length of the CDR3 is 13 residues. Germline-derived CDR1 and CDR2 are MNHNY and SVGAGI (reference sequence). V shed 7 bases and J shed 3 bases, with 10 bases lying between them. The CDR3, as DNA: TGTGCCAGCAAGGCGGCAGTCAATCAGCCCCAGCATTTT. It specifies CASKAAVNQPQHF.

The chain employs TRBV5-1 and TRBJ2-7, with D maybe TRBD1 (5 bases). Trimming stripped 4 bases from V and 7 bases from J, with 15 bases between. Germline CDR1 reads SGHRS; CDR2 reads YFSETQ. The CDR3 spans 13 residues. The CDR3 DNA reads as TGCGCCAGCAGCGGGGCAGTAGCTAGAGAGCAGTACTTC. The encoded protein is CASSGAVAREQYF.

The CDR3 loop reads CASSEWQGNYGYTF. Written as DNA, the CDR3 is TGTGCCAGTAGTGAGTGGCAGGGCAACTATGGCTACACCTTC. The genes are TRBV19 and TRBJ1-2; a possible D gene is TRBD1 (5 bases). The CDR3 covers 14 residues. The V end lost 5 bases, the J end lost 2 bases, and 12 bases lay between the germline ends. In germline, CDR1 is LNHDA, CDR2 SQIVND (reference sequence).

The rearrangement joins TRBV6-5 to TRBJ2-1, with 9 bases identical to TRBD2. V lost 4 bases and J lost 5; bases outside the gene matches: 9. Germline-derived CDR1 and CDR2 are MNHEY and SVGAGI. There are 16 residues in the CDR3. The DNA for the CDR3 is TGTGCCAGCAGTTCGTTGATAGCGGGAGAGGACAATGAGCAGTTCTTC. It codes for CASSSLIAGEDNEQFF.

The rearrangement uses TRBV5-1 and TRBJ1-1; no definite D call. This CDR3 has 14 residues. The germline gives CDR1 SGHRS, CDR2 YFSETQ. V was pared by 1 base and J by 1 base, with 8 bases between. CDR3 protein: CASSLREKNTEAFF. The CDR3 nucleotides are TGCGCCAGCAGCTTGAGAGAAAAGAACACTGAAGCTTTCTTT.

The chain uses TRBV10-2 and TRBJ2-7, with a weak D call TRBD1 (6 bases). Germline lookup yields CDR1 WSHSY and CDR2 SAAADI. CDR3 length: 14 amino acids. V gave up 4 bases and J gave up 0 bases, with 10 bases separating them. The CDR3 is CASSGGQPSYEQYF. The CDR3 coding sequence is TGCGCCAGCAGTGGAGGACAGCCCTCCTACGAGCAGTACTTC.

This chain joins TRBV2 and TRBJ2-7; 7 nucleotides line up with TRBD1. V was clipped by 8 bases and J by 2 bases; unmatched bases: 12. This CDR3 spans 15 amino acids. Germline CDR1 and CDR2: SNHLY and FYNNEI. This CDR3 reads CASYSSRGQPYEQYF. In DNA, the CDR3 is TGTGCCAGCTATTCTTCCCGGGGACAGCCCTACGAGCAGTACTTC.

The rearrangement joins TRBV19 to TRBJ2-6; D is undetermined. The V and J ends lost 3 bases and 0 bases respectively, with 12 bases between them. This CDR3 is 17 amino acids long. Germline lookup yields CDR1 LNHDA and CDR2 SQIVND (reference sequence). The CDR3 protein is CASSIVTSSSGANVLTF. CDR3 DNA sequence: TGTGCCAGTAGTATCGTGACATCTTCCTCTGGGGCCAACGTCCTGACTTTC.

The CDR3 coding sequence is TGCGCCAGCAGCTTGGTGGCTAGCGGGAGGCTGAACACCGGGGAGCTGTTTTTT. Residues: CASSLVASGRLNTGELFF. The V gene is TRBV5-1, the J gene TRBJ2-2; TRBD2 matches 11 bases. Germline trimming cut 0 bases from V and 1 base from J; bases unmatched to any gene: 5. There are 18 residues in the CDR3. CDR1 SGHRS and CDR2 YFSETQ come from the germline V gene.

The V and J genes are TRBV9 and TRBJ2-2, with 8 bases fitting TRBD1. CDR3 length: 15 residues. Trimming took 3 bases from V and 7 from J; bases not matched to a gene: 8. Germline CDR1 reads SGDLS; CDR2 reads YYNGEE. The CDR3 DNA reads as TGTGCCAGCAGCGCACCAGGGGGCGATGGCGGGGAGCTGTTTTTT. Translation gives CASSAPGGDGGELFF.

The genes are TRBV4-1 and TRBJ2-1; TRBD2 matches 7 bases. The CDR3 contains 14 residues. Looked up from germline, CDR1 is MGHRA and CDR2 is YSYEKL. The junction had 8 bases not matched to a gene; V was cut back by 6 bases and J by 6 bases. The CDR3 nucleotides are TGCGCCAGCAGTCCGGGACTAAAGCTCAATGAGCAGTTCTTC. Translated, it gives CASSPGLKLNEQFF.